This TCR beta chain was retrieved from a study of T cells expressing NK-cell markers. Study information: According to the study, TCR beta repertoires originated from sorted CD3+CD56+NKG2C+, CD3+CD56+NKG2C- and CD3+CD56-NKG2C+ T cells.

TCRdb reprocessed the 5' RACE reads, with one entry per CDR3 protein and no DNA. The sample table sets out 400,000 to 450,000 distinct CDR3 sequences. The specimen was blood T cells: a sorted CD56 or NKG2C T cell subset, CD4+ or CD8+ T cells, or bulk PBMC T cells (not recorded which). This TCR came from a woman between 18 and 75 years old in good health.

The CDR3 loop reads CAISGAGGGRYETQYF. This chain connects TRBV10-3 to TRBJ2-5; TCRdb outputs TRBD1, but without DNA this stays unchecked. The length of the CDR3 is 16 residues. Germline V gives CDR1 ENHRY, CDR2 SYGVKD.